This paragraph covers one T cell receptor (beta chain) sequence. The V and J ends lost 5 bases and 9 bases, in that order; junction bases with no gene match: 11. This CDR3 region has 17 residues. Looked up from germline, CDR1 is SGHRS and CDR2 is YFSETQ. The record originates from a study of blood T cell repertoires in COVID-19. Authors' processing steps: The assay estimated nucleated cells by amplifying reference gene primers. Some clones are missing from TCRdb's copy, which holds only in-frame ones; the method was immunoSEQ multiplex PCR. V, J and clone size derive from that table, while D and trimming were established from the DNA sequence. The table shows about 110,000 clones, with around 84% occurring only once.

Sequencing was performed on peripheral blood. V is TRBV5-1 and J is TRBJ2-2; 15 bases align to TRBD2. This TCR was sampled from a human donor in a cohort sampled during active COVID-19. For the CDR3, the DNA is TGCGCCAGCAGTCCGTCCGCCGGGACTAGCGGGAGGTGGGAGCTGTTTTTT. It translates to CASSPSAGTSGRWELFF.